These T cell receptor beta chains were read from a single sample in a study of PD-1 blockade in mismatch repair-deficient tumors. Clones were sequenced by immunoSEQ multiplex PCR, and TCRdb holds only the in-frame ones, with some missing. The sample gives more than 15,000 clones, about 86% of which show up once; 3.4% is in the top ten. Source: PBMCs, taken 4 weeks after starting pembrolizumab. These receptor sequences come from an adult with mismatch repair-deficient cancer. CDR3s include the opening cysteine and the closing phenylalanine or tryptophan. D genes are given only for firm matches.

>TRBD2|TRBJ2-3|TRBV5-4
CASSFGTSGADTQYF
>TRBD1|TRBJ1-4|TRBV6-6
CASRDSNEKLFF
>NA|TRBJ2-5|TRBV7-3
CASSYSGQETQYF
>NA|TRBJ1-1|TRBV29-1
CSVGTVMNTEAFF
>NA|TRBJ1-2|TRBV27
CASSFTGYGYTF
>NA|TRBJ2-5|TRBV29-1
CSVAAPKGQETQYF
>TRBD1|TRBJ1-2|TRBV9
CASRYSGTGGFGNYGYTF
>TRBD2|TRBJ2-7|TRBV28
CASSQRRLADPYEQYF
>TRBD2|TRBJ2-2|TRBV5-4
CASSLGGSTGELFF
>TRBD1|TRBJ1-3|TRBV30
CAWNRDRTRNTIYF
>NA|TRBJ2-1|TRBV7-6
CASSLASGAYNEQFF
>TRBD1|TRBJ2-5|TRBV28
CASCRGQETQYF
>NA|TRBJ2-3|TRBV10-3
CAISESSADTQYF
>NA|TRBJ1-5|TRBV4-2
CASSLTGDGVNQPQHF
>NA|TRBJ2-7|TRBV21-1
CASSTLEQYF
>NA|TRBJ1-6|TRBV7-2
CASTIGVSYNSPLHF
>NA|TRBJ1-3|TRBV5-5
CASSLGDSGNTIYF
>NA|TRBJ2-2|TRBV14
CASSLLVSTGELFF
>NA|TRBJ1-1|TRBV7-2
CASSFRQSTEAFF
>NA|NA|TRBV2
CASSSEGTSYEQYF
>TRBD1|TRBJ2-6|TRBV27
CASLRQGAPREANVLTF
>NA|TRBJ2-5|TRBV7-3
CASSPTSTGTQYF
>TRBD2|TRBJ2-7|TRBV11-2
CASSLVAGGPLEQYF
>NA|TRBJ2-2|TRBV5-1
CASSLRAADTGELFF
>TRBD2|TRBJ2-1|TRBV28
CASSSLLAGGKSFSSYNEQFF
>TRBD1|TRBJ1-4|TRBV7-6
CASSLGTGGNEKLFF
>TRBD2|TRBJ2-2|TRBV28
CASKPPLFSGRASGELFF
>NA|TRBJ2-7|TRBV13
CASSSDRSEQYF
>NA|TRBJ1-3|TRBV6-5
CASRRGSGNTIYF
>NA|TRBJ2-7|TRBV6-1
CASSEGYGQGIYEQYF
>NA|TRBJ2-7|TRBV7-2
CASSLVEAPGREQYF
>NA|TRBJ1-1|TRBV7-9
CASSLDGGNTEAFF
>TRBD1|TRBJ2-5|TRBV5-1
CASSKPQGIETQYF
>NA|TRBJ2-1|TRBV11-3
CASSFGDNEQFF
>TRBD1|TRBJ1-4|TRBV7-8
CASSLGTGKEKLFF
>NA|TRBJ1-5|TRBV19
CASRWGDANQPQHF
>TRBD2|TRBJ2-1|TRBV7-9
CASSFIAGYVNEQFF
>NA|TRBJ2-1|TRBV19
CASSKGESYNEQFF
>TRBD1|TRBJ2-7|TRBV18
CASQPGTGGREQYF
>NA|TRBJ2-5|TRBV7-9
CASSSGLKTQYF
>NA|TRBJ2-7|TRBV15
CATSVTGKGPYEQYF
>NA|TRBJ2-3|TRBV9
CASSLPTDTQYF
>NA|TRBJ2-4|TRBV2
CASSELDRTPLAKNIQYF
>TRBD2|TRBJ2-7|TRBV9
CASSKLAGAYEQYF
>TRBD2|TRBJ2-7|TRBV2
CASSEISAAGAYEQYF